This T cell receptor (beta chain) emerged from a study of blood T cells in healthy people across ages. This clonotype was seen only a few times. As yet, its antigen is unknown. Study-wide results and caveats: Naive CD4+ cell counts and diversity both ran higher in long-lived than in aged donors.

A J-beta primer mix and a sample-barcoded 5' primer were used in a second PCR of about 7 to 12 cycles. TCRdb redid the calling of the 5' RACE reads with MiXCR, one entry per CDR3 protein. The table includes 850,000 to 1,300,000 distinct CDR3 sequences, around 43% detected once. This clonotype was sampled from a woman aged 60 to 75 in good health. Sequenced: blood.

The CDR3 nucleotides are TGTGCCAGCAGTGGACAGGGACCAGCCAAAAACATTCAGTACTTC. Encoded protein: CASSGQGPAKNIQYF. V gene TRBV12-3 or TRBV12-4 combines with J gene TRBJ2-4; 8 bases map to TRBD1. The ends lost 5 bases at V and 0 bases at J; junction bases unmatched: 3. CDR3 length equals 15 residues.